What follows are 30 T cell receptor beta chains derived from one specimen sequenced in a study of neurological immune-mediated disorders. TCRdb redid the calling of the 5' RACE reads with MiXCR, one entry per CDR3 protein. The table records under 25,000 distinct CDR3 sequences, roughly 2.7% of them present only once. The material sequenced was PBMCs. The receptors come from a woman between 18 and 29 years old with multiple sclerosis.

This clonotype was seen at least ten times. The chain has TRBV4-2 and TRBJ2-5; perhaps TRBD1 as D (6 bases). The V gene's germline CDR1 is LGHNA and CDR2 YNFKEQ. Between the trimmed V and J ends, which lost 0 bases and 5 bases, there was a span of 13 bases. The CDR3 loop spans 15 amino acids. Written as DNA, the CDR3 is TGTGCCAGCAGCCAAGATCTCCTGGGGGCGGAGACCCAGTACTTC. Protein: CASSQDLLGAETQYF.

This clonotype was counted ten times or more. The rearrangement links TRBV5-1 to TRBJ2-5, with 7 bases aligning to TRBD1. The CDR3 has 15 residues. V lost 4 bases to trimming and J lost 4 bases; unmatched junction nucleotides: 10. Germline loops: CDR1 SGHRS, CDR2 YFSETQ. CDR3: CASSPDRVEGETQYF. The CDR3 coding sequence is TGCGCCAGCAGCCCAGACAGGGTGGAAGGAGAGACCCAGTACTTC.

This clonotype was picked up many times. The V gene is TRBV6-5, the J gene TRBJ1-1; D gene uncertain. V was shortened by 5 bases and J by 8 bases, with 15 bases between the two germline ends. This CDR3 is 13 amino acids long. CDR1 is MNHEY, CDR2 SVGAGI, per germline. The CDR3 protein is CASSSGRRAEAFF. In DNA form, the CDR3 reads TGTGCCAGCAGTAGCGGACGGCGGGCAGAAGCTTTCTTT.

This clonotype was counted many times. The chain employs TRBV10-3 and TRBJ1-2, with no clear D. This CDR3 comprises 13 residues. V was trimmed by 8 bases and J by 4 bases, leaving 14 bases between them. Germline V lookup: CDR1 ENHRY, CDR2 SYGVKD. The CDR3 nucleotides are TGTGCCATCGCCCACGAGCAGCGCTATGGCTACACCTTC. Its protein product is CAIAHEQRYGYTF.

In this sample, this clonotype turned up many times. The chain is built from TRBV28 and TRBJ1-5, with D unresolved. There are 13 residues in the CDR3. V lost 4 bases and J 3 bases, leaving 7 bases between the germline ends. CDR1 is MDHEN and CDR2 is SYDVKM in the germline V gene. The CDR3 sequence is CASSSGYNQPQHF. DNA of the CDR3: TGTGCCAGCAGTTCGGGTTACAATCAGCCCCAGCATTTT.

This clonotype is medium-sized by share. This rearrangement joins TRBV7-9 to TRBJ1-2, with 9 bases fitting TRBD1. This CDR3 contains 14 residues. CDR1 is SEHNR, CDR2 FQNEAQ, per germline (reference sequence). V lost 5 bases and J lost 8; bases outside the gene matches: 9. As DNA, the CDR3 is TGTGCCAGCAGCACGGGGACAGGGAGTGGCGGCTACACCTTC. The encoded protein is CASSTGTGSGGYTF.

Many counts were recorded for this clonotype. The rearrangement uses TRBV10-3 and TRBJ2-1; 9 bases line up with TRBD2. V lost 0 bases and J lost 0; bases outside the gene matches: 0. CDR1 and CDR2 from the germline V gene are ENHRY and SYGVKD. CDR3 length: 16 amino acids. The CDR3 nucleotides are TGTGCCATCAGTGAGTCGGGACTAGCCTCCTACAATGAGCAGTTCTTC. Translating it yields CAISESGLASYNEQFF.

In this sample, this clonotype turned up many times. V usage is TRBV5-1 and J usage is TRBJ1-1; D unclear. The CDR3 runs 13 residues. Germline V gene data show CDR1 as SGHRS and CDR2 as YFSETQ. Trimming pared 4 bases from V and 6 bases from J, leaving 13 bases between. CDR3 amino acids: CASSLRGLAEAFF. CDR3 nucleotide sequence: TGCGCCAGCAGCCTCCGGGGTCTGGCTGAAGCTTTCTTT.

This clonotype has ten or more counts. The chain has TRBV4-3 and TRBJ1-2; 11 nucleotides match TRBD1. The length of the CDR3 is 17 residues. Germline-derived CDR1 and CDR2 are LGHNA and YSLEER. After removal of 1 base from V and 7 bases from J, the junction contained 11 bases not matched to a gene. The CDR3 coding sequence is TGCGCCAGCAGCCAAGCTTTCGGACAGGGGGCGCGTCGTGGCTACACCTTC. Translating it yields CASSQAFGQGARRGYTF.

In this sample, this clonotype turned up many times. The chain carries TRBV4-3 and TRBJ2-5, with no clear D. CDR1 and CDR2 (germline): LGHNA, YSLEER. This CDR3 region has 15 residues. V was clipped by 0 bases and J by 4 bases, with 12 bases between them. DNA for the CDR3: TGCGCCAGCAGCCAAGATGGGGTGGGCGGAGAGACCCAGTACTTC. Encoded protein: CASSQDGVGGETQYF.

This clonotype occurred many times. As DNA, the CDR3 is TGCAGTGCTAGAGGGCAAGAGGGTACTAATCAGCCCCAGCATTTT. Protein sequence: CSARGQEGTNQPQHF. The chain is built from TRBV20-1 and TRBJ1-5, with no clear D. Between the trimmed V and J ends, which lost 1 base and 4 bases, there was a span of 14 bases. This CDR3 has 15 residues. Germline V CDR1 and CDR2: DFQATT, SNEGSKA (reference sequence).

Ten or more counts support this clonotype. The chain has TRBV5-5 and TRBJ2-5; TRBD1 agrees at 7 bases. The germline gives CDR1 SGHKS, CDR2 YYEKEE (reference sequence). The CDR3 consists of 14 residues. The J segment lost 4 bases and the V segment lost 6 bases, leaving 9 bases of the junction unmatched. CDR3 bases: TGTGCCAGCACCGAGGGGGCAGGACGAGAGACCCAGTACTTC. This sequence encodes CASTEGAGRETQYF.

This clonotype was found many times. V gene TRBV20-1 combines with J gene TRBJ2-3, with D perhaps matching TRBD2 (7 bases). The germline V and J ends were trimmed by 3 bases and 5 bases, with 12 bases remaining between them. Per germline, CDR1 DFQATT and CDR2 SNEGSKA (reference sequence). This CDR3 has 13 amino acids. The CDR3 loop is CSASRGARDTQYF. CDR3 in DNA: TGCAGTGCTAGTCGGGGGGCGAGAGATACGCAGTATTTT.

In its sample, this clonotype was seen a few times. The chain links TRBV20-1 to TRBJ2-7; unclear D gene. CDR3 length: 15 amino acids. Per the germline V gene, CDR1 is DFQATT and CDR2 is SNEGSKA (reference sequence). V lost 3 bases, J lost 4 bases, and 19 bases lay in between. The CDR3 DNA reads TGCAGTGCTAGCCCGGCTTTTTCTACAGCTTACGAGCAGTACTTC. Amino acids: CSASPAFSTAYEQYF.

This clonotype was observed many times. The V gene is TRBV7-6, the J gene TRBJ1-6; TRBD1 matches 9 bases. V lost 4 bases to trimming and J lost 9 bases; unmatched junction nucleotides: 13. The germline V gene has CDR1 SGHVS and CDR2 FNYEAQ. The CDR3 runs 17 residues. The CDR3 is CASSSAAQGATGSPLHF. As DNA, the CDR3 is TGTGCCAGCAGCTCGGCCGCACAGGGGGCGACGGGTTCACCCCTCCACTTT.

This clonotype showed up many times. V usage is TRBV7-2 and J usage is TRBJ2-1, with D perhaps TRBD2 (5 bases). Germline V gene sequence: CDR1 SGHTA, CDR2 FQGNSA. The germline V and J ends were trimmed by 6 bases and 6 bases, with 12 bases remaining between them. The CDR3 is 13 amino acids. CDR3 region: CASRGPSINEQFF. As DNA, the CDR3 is TGTGCCAGCAGAGGTCCTAGCATCAATGAGCAGTTCTTC.

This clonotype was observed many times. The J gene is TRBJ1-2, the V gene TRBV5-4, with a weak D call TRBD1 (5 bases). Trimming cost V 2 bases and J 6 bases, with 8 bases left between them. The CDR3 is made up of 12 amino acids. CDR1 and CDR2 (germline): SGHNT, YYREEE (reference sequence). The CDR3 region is CASSLGHDGYTF. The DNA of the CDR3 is TGTGCCAGCAGCTTAGGACATGATGGCTACACCTTC.

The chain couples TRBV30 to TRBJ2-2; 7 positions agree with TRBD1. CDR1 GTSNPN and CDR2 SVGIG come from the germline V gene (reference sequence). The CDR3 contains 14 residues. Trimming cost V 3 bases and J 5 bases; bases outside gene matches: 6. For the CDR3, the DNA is TGTGCCTGGAGCGAGACAGGGTATACCGGGGAGCTGTTTTTT. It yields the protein CAWSETGYTGELFF.

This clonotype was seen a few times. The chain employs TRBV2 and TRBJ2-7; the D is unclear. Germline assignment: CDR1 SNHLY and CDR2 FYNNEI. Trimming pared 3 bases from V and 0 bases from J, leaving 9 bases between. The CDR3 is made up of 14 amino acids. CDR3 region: CASSDWFSSYEQYF. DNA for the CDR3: TGTGCCAGCAGTGATTGGTTTTCCTCCTACGAGCAGTACTTC.

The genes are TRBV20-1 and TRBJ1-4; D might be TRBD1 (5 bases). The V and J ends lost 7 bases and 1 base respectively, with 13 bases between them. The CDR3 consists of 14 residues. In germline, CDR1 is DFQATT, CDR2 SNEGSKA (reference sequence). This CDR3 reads CSGGSMRTNEKLFF. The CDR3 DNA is TGCAGTGGGGGGTCTATGCGAACTAATGAAAAACTGTTTTTT.

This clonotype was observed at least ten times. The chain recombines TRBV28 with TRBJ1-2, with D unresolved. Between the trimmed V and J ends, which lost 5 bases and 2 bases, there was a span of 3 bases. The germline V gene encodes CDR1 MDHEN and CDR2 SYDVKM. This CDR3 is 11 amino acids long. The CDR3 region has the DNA TGTGCCAGCAGTAGCAACTATGGCTACACCTTC. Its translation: CASSSNYGYTF.

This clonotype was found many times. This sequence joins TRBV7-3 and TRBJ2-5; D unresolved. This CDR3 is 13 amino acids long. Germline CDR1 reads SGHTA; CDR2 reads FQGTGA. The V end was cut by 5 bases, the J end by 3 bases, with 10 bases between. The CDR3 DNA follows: TGTGCCAGCAGCCTCACGCCAAAAGAGACCCAGTACTTC. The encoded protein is CASSLTPKETQYF. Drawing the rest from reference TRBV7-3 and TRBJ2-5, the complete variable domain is GAGVSQTPSNKVTEKGKYVELRCDPISGHTALYWYRQSLGQGPEFLIYFQGTGAADDSGLPNDRFFAVRPEGSVSTLKIQRTERGDSAVYLCASSLTPKETQYFGPGTRLLVL.

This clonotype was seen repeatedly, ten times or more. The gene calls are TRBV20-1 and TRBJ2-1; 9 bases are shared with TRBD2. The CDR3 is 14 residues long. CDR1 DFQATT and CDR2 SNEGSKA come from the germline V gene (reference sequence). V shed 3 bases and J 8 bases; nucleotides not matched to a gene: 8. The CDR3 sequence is CSASLSGRIYEQFF. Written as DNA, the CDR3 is TGCAGTGCTAGTCTAAGCGGGAGGATCTATGAGCAGTTCTTC.

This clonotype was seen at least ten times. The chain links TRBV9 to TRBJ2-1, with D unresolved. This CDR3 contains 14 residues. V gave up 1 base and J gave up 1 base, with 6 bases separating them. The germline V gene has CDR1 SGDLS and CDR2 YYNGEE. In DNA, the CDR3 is TGTGCCAGCAGCGTAACAGATTCCTACAATGAGCAGTTCTTC. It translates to CASSVTDSYNEQFF.

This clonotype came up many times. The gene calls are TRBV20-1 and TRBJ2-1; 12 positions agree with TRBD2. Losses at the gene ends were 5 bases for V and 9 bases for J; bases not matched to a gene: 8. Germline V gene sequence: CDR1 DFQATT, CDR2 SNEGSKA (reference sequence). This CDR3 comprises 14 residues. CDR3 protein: CSAPGLAGSGEQFF. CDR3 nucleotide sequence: TGCAGTGCTCCTGGACTAGCGGGATCGGGTGAGCAGTTCTTC.

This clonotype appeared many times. This chain's CDR3 is CASSLSRYTEAFF. CDR3 bases: TGTGCCAGCAGTTTATCACGGTACACTGAAGCTTTCTTT. The rearrangement uses TRBV27 and TRBJ1-1; D remains unclear. The germline V gene has CDR1 MNHEY and CDR2 SMNVEV (reference sequence). CDR3 size: 13 residues. Trimming shortened V by 0 bases and J by 3 bases, and 5 bases separated the two germline ends.

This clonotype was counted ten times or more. CDR3 protein: CSVGRDRHTDTQYF. The CDR3 DNA is TGCAGCGTTGGACGGGACAGACACACAGATACGCAGTATTTT. J is TRBJ2-3 and V is TRBV29-1; 7 bases are shared with TRBD1. The ends lost 4 bases at V and 2 bases at J; junction bases unmatched: 6. The CDR3 totals 14 residues. CDR1 and CDR2 from the germline V gene are SQVTM and ANQGSEA.

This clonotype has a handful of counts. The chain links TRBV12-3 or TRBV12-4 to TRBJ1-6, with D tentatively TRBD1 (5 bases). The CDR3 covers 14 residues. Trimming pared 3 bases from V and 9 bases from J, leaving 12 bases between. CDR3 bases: TGTGCCAGCAGTTTTCAGGGATGGGGTTCACCCCTCCACTTT. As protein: CASSFQGWGSPLHF.

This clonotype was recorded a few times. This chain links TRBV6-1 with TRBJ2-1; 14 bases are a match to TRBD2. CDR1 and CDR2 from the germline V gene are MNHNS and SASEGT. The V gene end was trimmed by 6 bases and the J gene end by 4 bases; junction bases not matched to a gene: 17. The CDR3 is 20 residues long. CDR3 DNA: TGTGCCAGCAGCCCATGGAGTGGGACTAGCGGGAGTAAAAAGTACAATGAGCAGTTCTTC. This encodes CASSPWSGTSGSKKYNEQFF.

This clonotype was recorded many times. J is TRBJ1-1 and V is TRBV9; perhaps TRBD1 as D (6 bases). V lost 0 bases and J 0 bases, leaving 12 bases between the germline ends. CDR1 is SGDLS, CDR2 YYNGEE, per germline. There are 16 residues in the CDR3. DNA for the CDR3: TGTGCCAGCAGCGTAGAGGAACAGGGTTTGAACACTGAAGCTTTCTTT. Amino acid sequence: CASSVEEQGLNTEAFF.